The text below deals with one TCR beta chain. No cognate antigen has been identified for it. There are no base qualities to consult, and no much larger clone falls within one base. Including the terminal cysteine and phenylalanine, the CDR3 comprises 16 residues. The retained sequence is limited to the CDR3, 48 bases, with the frame set at the first base. V is pared back by 2 bases and J by 3 bases, with 14 bases lying between the germline termini. The germline V gene provides CDR1 ENHRY and CDR2 SYGVKD. This sample is drawn from a study of blood T cells in healthy people across ages (dated by TCRdb to 2014 to 2015). Describing the broader study: Template switching captured roughly one uniquely barcoded TCR beta cDNA molecule per two T cells in model experiments. To track age-related changes in TCR beta repertoire diversity, the study relied on deep sequencing normalized with unique cDNA molecular identifiers. Donors were grouped into four age groups: young (average roughly 15 years), middle-aged (39), aged (about 59) and long-lived (just over 80). To avoid experimental bias, donors of different ages were spread randomly across the sequencing lanes. For two donors (one aged 18 to 30 and one aged 80 or older), the study analyzed two additional independent replicas of 1 million unique cDNA reads from the same blood draw.

To prepare the library, 5' RACE was applied. TCRdb lists the instrument as Illumina HiSeq 2500. A second PCR of roughly 6 to 11 cycles was run with a J-beta primer mix and a sample-barcoded 5' primer. Each TCR beta cDNA molecule received a unique molecular identifier from a template-switch 5' adaptor carrying 12 random nucleotides. Each sample yielded at least 2.5 million CDR3-containing paired-end reads. First-strand cDNA was synthesized from all RNA with the Mint cDNA synthesis kit, primed by a TRBC-specific oligonucleotide. After uracil-DNA glycosylase treatment, a first 18-cycle PCR used universal primers M1SS and BC2_uni_R on all cDNA. Under the source paper's analysis protocol: Normalization of each sample was performed by random selection of 1 million high-quality reads, each carrying a distinct molecular identifier. Reads with shared molecular identifiers were discarded instead of being binned into consensus sequences. CDR3 identification, clonotype clustering and error correction used MiTCR with a Q25 quality threshold and the strictest error-elimination algorithm. Lower-bound total TCR beta diversity was estimated with a nonparametric unseen species model using Euler transformation. The public reads were reanalyzed by TCRdb: fastp trimming at Q25, MiXCR alignment, in-frame beta chains only. One record per CDR3 amino acid sequence lists the most common genes and DNA. These V and J calls derive from TCRdb rather than the authors' analysis. Across this sample there are some 1 million distinct CDR3 sequences, with under 55% seen only once. The ten largest clones represent approximately 17% of the sample.

The donors were some 36 Caucasian individuals from Russia, aged roughly 6 to 100 years, who were systemically healthy. Each donor gave approximately 9.4 milliliters of peripheral blood, drawn into EDTA-treated Vacutainer tubes. Ficoll-Paque density-gradient centrifugation was used to isolate PBMCs, with at least 7 million obtained per sample. Total RNA was extracted from PBMCs with Trizol reagent, with at least 6 micrograms obtained per sample. Naive CD45RAhigh/CD27high T cell percentages were measured by flow cytometry on a PBMC aliquot from every donor. The research as a whole found: Because the CMV infection status of the donors was unknown, age-related changes in expanded clonotypes may potentially have been confounded. Since profiling was done on bulk unsorted PBMCs, naive and antigen-experienced compartments could not be conclusively compared. Compared with the aged group, the long-lived group had more naive CD4+ T cells, fewer expanded clones and increased TCR diversity, a pattern suggesting age selection. Observed TCR beta diversity per million T cells fell roughly linearly with age, and a significant reduction was already apparent by age around 40. A strong correlation was found between observed TCR beta diversity and the percentage of naive T cells measured by flow cytometry. Estimates of total diversity from one million sequenced T cells were regarded as lower bounds and underestimates.

The TCR originated in a woman aged 55-69 years in good health. The chain uses TRBV10-3 and TRBJ1-5, with TRBD1 as a weak D call on 6 bases. The sequenced sample consisted of blood. Here is the DNA: TGTGCCATCAGTGAGGGAACAGGGATCCCCAATCAGCCCCAGCATTTT. Its protein reads: CAISEGTGIPNQPQHF.